Each of the 17 T cell receptor beta chains below was sequenced from the same sample in a study of human T cells and chemical hapten exposure. TCRdb re-analysed the RACE reads in MiXCR, keeping a single row per CDR3 protein. Of roughly 52,000 distinct CDR3 sequences in the sample, approximately 11% were seen once. Stated time point: patch test 1, 2 weeks after DPC sensitization. Described treatment: therapeutic diphenylcyclopropenone sensitization with weekly scalp DPC. Total RNA came from unfractionated whole blood. Sequences were derived from whole blood, sampled in connection with sensitization to the hapten diphenylcyclopropenone (DPC). Every receptor here comes from a woman aged 35 to 49 with alopecia areata. Some clones in this sample may be carry-over from other donors' samples.

A single count supports this clonotype. The chain uses TRBV18 and TRBJ2-5; 8 bases map to TRBD1. After removal of 4 bases from V and 2 bases from J, the junction contained 3 bases not matched to a gene. This CDR3 has 14 amino acids. Germline V lookup: CDR1 KGHSH, CDR2 LQKENI. CDR3 sequence: CASSLDRGQETQYF. The CDR3 coding sequence is TGTGCCAGCTCACTCGACAGGGGACAAGAGACCCAGTACTTC.

The chain couples TRBV5-6 to TRBJ2-1; D is unclear. Trimming removed 2 bases at V and 3 bases at J, with 9 bases between. Germline V gene sequence: CDR1 SGHDT, CDR2 YYEEEE. CDR3 length equals 14 residues. As DNA, the CDR3 is TGTGCCAGCAGCTTATGGCAGGACTACAATGAGCAGTTCTTC. Translating it yields CASSLWQDYNEQFF.

This clonotype turned up a few times. In nucleotides, the CDR3 is TGTGCCAGCAGCAGTACAGGGACCCAATACAATGAGCAGTTCTTC. Amino acid sequence: CASSSTGTQYNEQFF. The chain is built from TRBV3-1 and TRBJ2-1, with a tentative D call TRBD1 (6 bases). Germline V gene data show CDR1 as LGHDT and CDR2 as YNNKEL (reference sequence). Between the trimmed V and J ends, which lost 5 bases and 4 bases, there was a span of 15 bases. This CDR3 spans 15 amino acids.

This clonotype was detected a few times. This chain joins TRBV29-1 and TRBJ2-1, with TRBD2 matching 13 bases. The length of the CDR3 is 14 residues. The J segment lost 7 bases and the V segment lost 3 bases, leaving 3 bases of the junction unmatched. CDR1 is SQVTM, CDR2 ANQGSEA, per germline. For the CDR3, the DNA is TGCAGCGTTGATCGGACTAGCGGGAGTAATGAGCAGTTCTTC. It specifies CSVDRTSGSNEQFF.

This clonotype has at least ten counts. The chain uses TRBV5-5 and TRBJ1-1; tentatively, D is TRBD1 (5 bases). CDR1 and CDR2 (germline): SGHKS, YYEKEE (reference sequence). Deletions cut 7 bases from V and 3 bases from J, with 13 bases between. There are 13 residues in the CDR3. In DNA form, the CDR3 reads TGTGCCAGCGGAGGACAAGCGGACACTGAAGCTTTCTTT. Encoded protein: CASGGQADTEAFF.

This clonotype was counted only a few times. The chain links TRBV10-3 to TRBJ2-3; D might be TRBD1 (6 bases). Looked up from germline, CDR1 is ENHRY and CDR2 is SYGVKD. V gave up 5 bases and J gave up 6 bases, with 21 bases separating them. This CDR3 has 16 amino acids. The CDR3 sequence is CAISTSSGVPGDTQYF. The CDR3 nucleotides read TGTGCCATCAGTACAAGCTCAGGGGTGCCTGGTGATACGCAGTATTTT.

A few counts support this clonotype. V is TRBV28 and J is TRBJ2-5, with D possibly being TRBD2 (6 bases). Germline CDR1 reads MDHEN; CDR2 reads SYDVKM. This CDR3 spans 14 amino acids. V was cut by 8 bases and J by 5 bases, with 18 bases left in between. The DNA for the CDR3 is TGTGCCAGCCTCTCGCCAGGAGGGGCTGAGACCCAGTACTTC. The encoded protein is CASLSPGGAETQYF.

The chain has TRBV7-2 and TRBJ2-7, with a weak D call TRBD1 (5 bases). The V end was cut by 4 bases, the J end by 1 base, with 8 bases between. CDR3 length: 13 amino acids. Germline CDR1 reads SGHTA; CDR2 reads FQGNSA. The CDR3 sequence: CASSSRQSYEQYF. The CDR3 DNA follows: TGTGCCAGCAGCTCCCGACAGTCCTACGAGCAGTACTTC. The full variable domain, rest sourced from reference TRBV7-2 and TRBJ2-7, is GAGVSQSPSNKVTEKGKDVELRCDPISGHTALYWYRQSLGQGLEFLIYFQGNSAPDKSGLPSDRFSAERTGGSVSTLTIQRTQQEDSAVYLCASSSRQSYEQYFGPGTRLTVT.

This clonotype was recorded a few times. The V gene is TRBV9, the J gene TRBJ1-1; D is unresolved. From germline, CDR1 is SGDLS and CDR2 YYNGEE. The CDR3 is 13 residues long. The germline V and J ends were trimmed by 0 bases and 2 bases, with 5 bases remaining between them. This CDR3 reads CASSVGSNTEAFF. CDR3 nucleotides: TGTGCCAGCAGCGTAGGGAGTAACACTGAAGCTTTCTTT. Looking up the rest from reference TRBV9 and TRBJ1-1 gives the full variable domain: DSGVTQTPKHLITATGQRVTLRCSPRSGDLSVYWYQQSLDQGLQFLIQYYNGEERAKGNILERFSAQQFPDLHSELNLSSLELGDSALYFCASSVGSNTEAFFGQGTRLTVV.

This clonotype was found a few times. This chain joins TRBV20-1 and TRBJ2-1; D might be TRBD2 (6 bases). Looked up from germline, CDR1 is DFQATT and CDR2 is SNEGSKA (reference sequence). The CDR3 has 14 residues. V dropped 5 bases and J dropped 9 bases, with 20 bases sitting between them. The CDR3 DNA is TGCAGTGCTGGATCGGGACTCGCGGTCAGTGAGCAGTTCTTC. Protein sequence: CSAGSGLAVSEQFF.

This chain uses TRBV4-1 with TRBJ2-3; 7 bases line up with TRBD2. The CDR3 consists of 17 residues. Looked up from germline, CDR1 is MGHRA and CDR2 is YSYEKL. The ends lost 0 bases at V and 3 bases at J; junction bases unmatched: 9. The CDR3, as DNA: TGCGCCAGCAGCCAAGATATAGGCGGGGGTTTAACAGATACGCAGTATTTT. It is translated as CASSQDIGGGLTDTQYF.

The J gene is TRBJ2-5, the V gene TRBV6-2 or TRBV6-3; no definite D call. In germline, CDR1 is MNHEY, CDR2 SVGEGT. Trimming removed 6 bases from V and 5 bases from J, with 13 bases in between. The CDR3 runs to 13 residues. The CDR3 DNA is TGTGCCAGCAGCCAGAGTTTGGCGGAGACCCAGTACTTC. Its protein is CASSQSLAETQYF.

This clonotype was seen at least ten times. J is TRBJ1-1 and V is TRBV3-1; D might be TRBD1 (6 bases). V was cut by 4 bases and J by 10 bases, with 13 bases left in between. This CDR3 contains 12 residues. Germline V gene data show CDR1 as LGHDT and CDR2 as YNNKEL (reference sequence). The CDR3 DNA follows: TGTGCCAGCAGCCGACAACAGGGTCGAGCTTTCTTT. It yields the protein CASSRQQGRAFF. The full variable domain, with the rest looked up from reference TRBV3-1 and TRBJ1-1, is DTAVSQTPKYLVTQMGNDKSIKCEQNLGHDTMYWYKQDSKKFLKIMFSYNNKELIINETVPNRFSPKSPDKAHLNLHINSLELGDSAVYFCASSRQQGRAFFGQGTRLTVV.

There are a few counts of this clonotype. V and J are TRBV11-2 and TRBJ1-2; D unresolved. This CDR3 comprises 17 residues. From germline, CDR1 is SGHAT and CDR2 FQNNGV. Trimming pared 4 bases from V and 3 bases from J, leaving 21 bases between. The CDR3 loop is CASSSTPPTEVYYGYTF. The CDR3, as DNA: TGTGCCAGCAGCTCCACGCCACCTACTGAAGTCTACTATGGCTACACCTTC.

In this sample, this clonotype turned up a few times. The chain recombines TRBV7-9 with TRBJ2-3; 7 bases match TRBD2. Germline trimming cut 8 bases from V and 0 bases from J; bases unmatched to any gene: 8. Germline V CDR1 and CDR2: SEHNR, FQNEAQ (reference sequence). The CDR3 is 15 amino acids. CDR3 amino acids: CASPLGGESTDTQYF. CDR3 sequence (DNA): TGTGCCAGCCCTCTTGGGGGGGAAAGCACAGATACGCAGTATTTT.

In this sample, this clonotype turned up many times. The chain recombines TRBV20-1 with TRBJ2-3, with 8 bases lining up with TRBD2. Germline assignment: CDR1 DFQATT and CDR2 SNEGSKA (reference sequence). After removal of 5 bases from V and 0 bases from J, the junction contained 13 bases not matched to a gene. The CDR3 is made up of 17 amino acids. The CDR3 spells CSAPGRGALGSTDTQYF. The CDR3 nucleotides are TGCAGTGCTCCGGGGCGGGGGGCCCTCGGTAGCACAGATACGCAGTATTTT.

A note on this clonotype: This could be a read error, since a much larger clone is one nucleotide away. V usage is TRBV9 and J usage is TRBJ2-1; D is uncertain. Germline V gives CDR1 SGDLS, CDR2 YYNGEE. This CDR3 contains 16 residues. The CDR3: CVSSVEVEISYNEQFF. The CDR3 DNA follows: TGTGTCAGCAGCGTAGAGGTGGAGATCTCCTACAATGAGCAGTTCTTC.